This paragraph covers one T cell receptor beta chain sequence. Its antigen is undetermined. This sample stems from a study of T cell responses to AZD1222 COVID-19 vaccine. Investigators merged groups given second doses at roughly 4 or roughly 12 weeks. The study's findings and limits: Only 5 or 6 individuals given AZD1222 were seropositive at baseline.

The protocol was immunoSEQ multiplex PCR, while the TCRdb copy is restricted to in-frame clones and leaves out a portion. The sample consists of approximately 89,000 clones, over 80% of them appearing once. Germline values: CDR1 KGHSH, CDR2 LQKENI. There are 15 residues in the CDR3. The V end was cut by 0 bases, the J end by 1 base, with 9 bases between. The source material was peripheral blood, sampled 28 days after the second AZD1222 dose. This TCR was sampled from an adult who received the AZD1222 COVID-19 vaccine. The rearrangement joins TRBV18 to TRBJ1-1, with D possibly matching TRBD1 (6 bases). The CDR3 DNA reads as TGTGCCAGCTCACCACCGTCACAGGGGAACACTGAAGCTTTCTTT. This codes for CASSPPSQGNTEAFF.